This TCR beta chain was sequenced during a study of T cells in Graves' hyperthyroidism and ophthalmopathy. From RNA transcripts, TCR beta CDR3 regions were amplified. An initial round of RT-PCR targeting the TCR CDR3 relied on the HTBI primer set. TCRdb re-called the multiplex PCR reads through MiXCR, storing one row per CDR3 protein. The sample yields hundreds of thousands of distinct CDR3 sequences, 46% seen once. Trimming took off 4 bases at V and 4 bases at J, with 11 bases between the two ends. Per the germline V gene, CDR1 is SGHTA and CDR2 is FQGNSA. This CDR3 has 13 amino acids. This clonotype was seen many times. What it binds is unknown. Exclusions: uncontrolled infection, other autoimmune disease, pregnancy, lactation. Study-level results: In the blood, most expanded thyroid clonotypes above 0.001 appeared as well. From stable hyperthyroidism, ophthalmopathy was set apart by a 13 V-J model.

The chain recombines TRBV7-2 with TRBJ2-7; no definite D call. Sequenced input: peripheral blood or thyroid tissue (not recorded which). This clonotype was sampled from a woman aged 18-30 years with Graves' hyperthyroidism. The CDR3: CASSSSVRYEQYF. The CDR3 DNA is TGTGCCAGCAGCTCATCAGTTAGATACGAGCAGTACTTC.